This record concerns one T cell receptor beta chain sequence. This specimen comes from a study of blood T cell repertoires in COVID-19. In the original workflow: Counts of nucleated cells, estimated from reference gene primer amplification, were obtained. Sequenced by immunoSEQ multiplex PCR; TCRdb stores in-frame clones only, minus some. V and J calls plus clone size are reproduced from that table; the DNA served to infer D and trimming. The data hold over 50,000 clones, with just under 85% observed a single time. Germline V gene lookup returns CDR1 SNHLY and CDR2 FYNNEI. Trimming cost V 1 base and J 4 bases; bases outside gene matches: 9. The CDR3 sequence is 18 residues long.

The chain combines TRBV2 with TRBJ2-1; 11 bases are a match to TRBD2. The TCR originated in a man between 65 and 79 years old with acute or convalescent COVID-19. Sequencing was done on a sample of peripheral blood. The CDR3 here is CASSEGSSGGASYNEQFF. In nucleotides, the CDR3 is TGTGCCAGCAGTGAAGGGAGTAGCGGGGGGGCCAGTTACAATGAGCAGTTCTTC.